The 5 T cell receptor beta chains given below trace back to one sample, sequenced in a study of CD8 T cells in Susac syndrome (dated by TCRdb to between 2017 and 2020). The library was built by means of the immunoSEQ multiplex PCR assay. RNA was extracted with the RNeasy kit and about 0.45 to 1 ug was reverse transcribed using random hexamers. Using fastp at Q25 and MiXCR, TCRdb reprocessed the public reads and kept productive beta chains. For every CDR3 protein sequence, its rows merge into one entry that carries the most common genes and DNA. The table for this sample lists over 350,000 distinct CDR3 sequences; about 85% of them were counted only once. The ten largest account for approximately 0.11% of the sample. Material for sequencing was CD8+ T cells from PBMCs. These receptors all stem from a human donor with multiple sclerosis.

The V and J genes are TRBV6-4 and TRBJ2-2; weak D call: TRBD2 (6 bases). The CDR3 totals 14 residues. Germline loops: CDR1 MRHNA, CDR2 SNTAGT. Trimming took off 4 bases at V and 0 bases at J, with 6 bases between the two ends. Here the CDR3 reads CASSGDSNTGELFF. The CDR3 DNA reads TGTGCCAGCAGTGGGGACTCGAACACCGGGGAGCTGTTTTTT.

The chain joins TRBV7-9 to TRBJ1-1, with 7 bases aligning to TRBD1. Germline V CDR1 and CDR2: SEHNR, FQNEAQ (reference sequence). The CDR3 spans 16 residues. J was trimmed by 0 bases and V by 5 bases; bases with no gene match: 9. The CDR3 reads CASSNRDSEMNTEAFF. For the CDR3, the DNA is TGTGCCAGCAGCAACCGGGACAGCGAGATGAACACTGAAGCTTTCTTT.

V is TRBV27 and J is TRBJ1-6; D ambiguous. Trimming removed 0 bases at V and 8 bases at J, with 8 bases between. The length of the CDR3 is 14 residues. Germline lookup yields CDR1 MNHEY and CDR2 SMNVEV (reference sequence). In DNA form, the CDR3 reads TGTGCCAGCAGTTTATCTACCGGTCATTCACCCCTCCACTTT. This translates into CASSLSTGHSPLHF.

This sequence joins TRBV9 and TRBJ2-3; weak D call: TRBD2 (6 bases). V was trimmed by 1 base and J by 3 bases, leaving 21 bases between them. The germline gives CDR1 SGDLS, CDR2 YYNGEE. CDR3 length equals 18 residues. The CDR3 reads CASSVFDPGVDGTDTQYF. CDR3 coding DNA: TGTGCCAGCAGCGTATTTGACCCGGGAGTAGACGGGACAGATACGCAGTATTTT. Supplemented by reference TRBV9 and TRBJ2-3, the full variable domain reads DSGVTQTPKHLITATGQRVTLRCSPRSGDLSVYWYQQSLDQGLQFLIQYYNGEERAKGNILERFSAQQFPDLHSELNLSSLELGDSALYFCASSVFDPGVDGTDTQYFGPGTRLTVL.

V and J are TRBV6-2 or TRBV6-3 and TRBJ2-1; the D gene could be TRBD1 or TRBD2 (5 bases each). This CDR3 contains 15 residues. The germline V gene has CDR1 MNHEY and CDR2 SVGEGT. The V and J ends lost 0 bases and 8 bases respectively, with 14 bases between them. The CDR3 region is CASSYSSGAEDEQFF. CDR3 bases: TGTGCCAGCAGTTACTCGAGTGGGGCGGAGGATGAGCAGTTCTTC.